This paragraph reports one TCR beta chain. How the authors handled the data: For nucleated cells, counts were estimated from reference gene primer amplification. Profiling relied on immunoSEQ multiplex PCR, and the TCRdb table lists in-frame clones only, not all of them. V and J calls and clone size are given by that table; D and trimming were obtained from the DNA. The data show over 95,000 clones, with 88% seen just once and roughly 8.4% held by the top ten. This record belongs to a study of blood T cell repertoires in COVID-19. At the level of the study: Samples of COVID-19 (acute and convalescent) were obtained from the United States, Italy and Spain. Nucleic acid was either cDNA or gDNA, and it came from T cells, B-cell-depleted T cells, or PBMCs.

This CDR3 has 20 residues. V lost 4 bases and J 3 bases, leaving 29 bases between the germline ends. Germline V gene lookup returns CDR1 SGDLS and CDR2 YYNGEE. Specimen: peripheral blood. The chain employs TRBV9 and TRBJ1-5; TRBD1 might be the D (5 bases). This TCR was recovered from a woman between 70 and 85 years old who had recovered from COVID-19. The CDR3 nucleotides read TGTGCCAGCAGCCCCCCTGGTGTGGGACTTCCGAGGGGCCCCAATCAGCCCCAGCATTTT. This translates into CASSPPGVGLPRGPNQPQHF.